This T cell receptor beta chain was obtained from a study of regulatory and conventional T cells in RAG deficiency. Libraries were prepared by immunoSEQ multiplex PCR; TCRdb keeps only in-frame clonotypes and omits some of them. The sample includes about 46,000 clones, 75% to 90% seen only once; the top ten take 0.45% to 0.6%. Looked up from germline, CDR1 is SGHDN and CDR2 is FVKESK. The CDR3 has 13 residues. Trimming removed 3 bases at V and 4 bases at J, with 9 bases between. Conventional CD4+ T cells were sorted from blood as CD25-low CD127-high cells. This sample was also put to use in a study of regulatory T cells. That investigation notes: Amplification used 52 TRBV primers and 13 TRBJ primers.

The clonotype was recovered from a human donor in good health. Sequenced input: CD4+ effector T cells sorted from blood. The rearrangement links TRBV14 to TRBJ1-2; possibly TRBD1 for D (6 bases). CDR3 loop: CASSQEQGYGYTF. The CDR3 nucleotides are TGTGCCAGCAGCCAGGAACAGGGCTATGGCTACACCTTC.